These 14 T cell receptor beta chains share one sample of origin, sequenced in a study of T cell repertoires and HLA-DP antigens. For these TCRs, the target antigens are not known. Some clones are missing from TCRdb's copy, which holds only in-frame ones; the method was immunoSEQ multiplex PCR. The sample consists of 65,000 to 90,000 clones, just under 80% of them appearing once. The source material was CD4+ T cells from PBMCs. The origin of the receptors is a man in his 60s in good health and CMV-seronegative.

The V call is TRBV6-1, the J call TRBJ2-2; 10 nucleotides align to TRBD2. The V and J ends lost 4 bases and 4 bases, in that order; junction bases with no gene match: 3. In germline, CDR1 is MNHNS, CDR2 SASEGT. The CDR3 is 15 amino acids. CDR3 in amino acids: CASSGASGSTGELFF. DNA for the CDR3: TGTGCCAGCAGTGGGGCTAGCGGGAGCACCGGGGAGCTGTTTTTT.

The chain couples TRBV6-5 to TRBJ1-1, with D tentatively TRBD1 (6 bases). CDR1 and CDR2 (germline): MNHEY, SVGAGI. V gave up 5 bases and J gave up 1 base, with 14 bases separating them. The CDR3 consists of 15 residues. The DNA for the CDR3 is TGTGCCAGCAGTAACCCAGGGGATACGAACACTGAAGCTTTCTTT. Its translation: CASSNPGDTNTEAFF.

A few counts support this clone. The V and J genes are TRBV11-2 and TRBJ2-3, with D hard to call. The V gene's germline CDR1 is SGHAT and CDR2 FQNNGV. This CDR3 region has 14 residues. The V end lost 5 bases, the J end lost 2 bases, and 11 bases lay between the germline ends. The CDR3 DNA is TGTGCCAGCAGCCCCGGCATCGACACAGATACGCAGTATTTT. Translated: CASSPGIDTDTQYF.

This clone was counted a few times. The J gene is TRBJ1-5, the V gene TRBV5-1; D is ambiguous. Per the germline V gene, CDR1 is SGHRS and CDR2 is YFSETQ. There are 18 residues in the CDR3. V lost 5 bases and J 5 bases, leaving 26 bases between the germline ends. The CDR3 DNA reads TGCGCCAGCAGTGGATCCACAATCCGGCCCGTGGGTCATCAGCCCCAGCATTTT. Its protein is CASSGSTIRPVGHQPQHF.

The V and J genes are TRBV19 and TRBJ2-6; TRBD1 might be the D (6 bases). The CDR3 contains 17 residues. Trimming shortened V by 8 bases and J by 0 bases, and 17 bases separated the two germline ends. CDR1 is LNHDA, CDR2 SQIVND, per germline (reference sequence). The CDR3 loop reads CASGVAQGNSGANVLTF. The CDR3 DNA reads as TGTGCCAGTGGAGTGGCGCAGGGGAACTCTGGGGCCAACGTCCTGACTTTC. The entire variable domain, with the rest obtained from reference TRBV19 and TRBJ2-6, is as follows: DGGITQSPKYLFRKEGQNVTLSCEQNLNHDAMYWYRQDPGQGLRLIYYSQIVNDFQKGDIAEGYSVSREKKESFPLTVTSAQKNPTAFYLCASGVAQGNSGANVLTFGAGSRLTVL.

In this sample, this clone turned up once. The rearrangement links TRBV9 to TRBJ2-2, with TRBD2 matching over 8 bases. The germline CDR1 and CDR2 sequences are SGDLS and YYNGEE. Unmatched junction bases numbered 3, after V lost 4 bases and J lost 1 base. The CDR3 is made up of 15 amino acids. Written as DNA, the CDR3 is TGTGCCAGCAGCCTTAGCGGGGTGAACACCGGGGAGCTGTTTTTT. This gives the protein CASSLSGVNTGELFF.

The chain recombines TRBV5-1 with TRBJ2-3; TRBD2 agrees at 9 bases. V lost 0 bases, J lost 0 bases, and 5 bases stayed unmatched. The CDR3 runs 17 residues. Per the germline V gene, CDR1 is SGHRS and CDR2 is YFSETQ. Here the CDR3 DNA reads TGCGCCAGCAGCTTGGGGATAGCGGGAGAAAGCACAGATACGCAGTATTTT. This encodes CASSLGIAGESTDTQYF.

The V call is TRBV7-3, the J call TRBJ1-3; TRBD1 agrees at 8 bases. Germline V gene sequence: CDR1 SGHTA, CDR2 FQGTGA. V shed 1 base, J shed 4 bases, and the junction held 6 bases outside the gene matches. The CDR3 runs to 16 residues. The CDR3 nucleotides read TGTGCCAGCAGCTTAAATCCCCAGGGGGCAGGAAACACCATATATTTT. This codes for CASSLNPQGAGNTIYF.

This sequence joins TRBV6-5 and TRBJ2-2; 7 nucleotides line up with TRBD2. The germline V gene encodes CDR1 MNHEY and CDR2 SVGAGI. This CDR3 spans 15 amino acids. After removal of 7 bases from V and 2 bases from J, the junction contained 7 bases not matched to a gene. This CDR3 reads CASKRAGVNTGELFF. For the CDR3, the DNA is TGTGCCAGCAAGCGGGCGGGAGTAAACACCGGGGAGCTGTTTTTT.

The CDR3 sequence: CASSLDAWTKETQYF. The CDR3 DNA sequence: TGTGCCAGCAGCTTAGATGCATGGACAAAAGAGACCCAGTACTTC. The V call is TRBV7-2, the J call TRBJ2-5, with D maybe TRBD1 (5 bases). The V gene lost 1 base and the J gene lost 3 bases, with 12 bases spanning the gap. Germline loops: CDR1 SGHTA, CDR2 FQGNSA. This CDR3 region has 15 residues.

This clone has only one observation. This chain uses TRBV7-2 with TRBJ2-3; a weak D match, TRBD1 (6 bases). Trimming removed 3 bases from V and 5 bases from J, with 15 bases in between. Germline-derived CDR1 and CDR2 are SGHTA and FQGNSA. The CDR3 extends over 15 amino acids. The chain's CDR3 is CASSFRQGIVDTQYF. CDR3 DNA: TGTGCCAGCAGCTTTCGGCAGGGGATTGTAGATACGCAGTATTTT.

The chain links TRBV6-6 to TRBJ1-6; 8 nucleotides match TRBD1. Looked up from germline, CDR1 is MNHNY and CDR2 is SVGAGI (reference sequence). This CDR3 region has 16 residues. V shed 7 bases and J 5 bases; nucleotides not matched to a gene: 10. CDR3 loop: CASTLPQGADNSPLHF. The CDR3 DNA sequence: TGTGCCAGCACCCTCCCCCAGGGGGCCGATAATTCACCCCTCCACTTT.

The CDR3 is CGVTGGRGEKLFF. In DNA, the CDR3 is TGTGGTGTGACGGGGGGCCGTGGAGAAAAACTGTTTTTT. The chain couples TRBV15 to TRBJ1-4, with D possibly being TRBD1 (6 bases). The CDR3 totals 13 residues. The germline V gene has CDR1 LNHNV and CDR2 YYDKDF (reference sequence). Filled out from reference TRBV15 and TRBJ1-4, the complete variable domain reads DAMVIQNPRYQVTQFGKPVTLSCSQTLNHNVMYWYQQKSSQAPKLLFHYYDKDFNNEADTPDNFQSRRPNTSFCFLDIRSPGLGDTAMYLCGVTGGRGEKLFFGSGTQLSVL.

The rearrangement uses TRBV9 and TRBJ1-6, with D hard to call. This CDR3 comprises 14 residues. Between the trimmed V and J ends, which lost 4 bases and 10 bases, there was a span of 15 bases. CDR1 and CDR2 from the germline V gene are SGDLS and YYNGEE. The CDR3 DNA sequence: TGTGCCAGCAGCCTGGGCCCGGAAGGATCACCCCTCCACTTT. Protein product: CASSLGPEGSPLHF.